This is a list of T cell receptor beta chains from one sample in a study of T cells in Graves' hyperthyroidism and ophthalmopathy. TCRdb redid the calling of the multiplex PCR reads with MiXCR, one entry per CDR3 protein. The sample consists of 600,000 or so distinct CDR3 sequences, about 14% of them appearing once. The sequenced sample was blood. The receptors stem from a woman aged 50 to 60 with Graves' ophthalmopathy. The conserved cysteine and the conserved F or W are not part of the CDR3 here. The order of the fields is V gene, clone size, CDR3 protein. Size is stated for part of the rows, as once, few or many counts, or as a class when the clone is expanded.

v_call: TRBV12-3/TRBV12-4; clone_size: many; cdr3_aa: ASRGVVRETQY
v_call: TRBV7-2; clone_size: few; cdr3_aa: ASSTGAGANVLT
v_call: TRBV20-1; clone_size: many; cdr3_aa: SATRDFNYGYT
v_call: TRBV7-2; clone_size: many; cdr3_aa: ASSIRGGPSEQY
v_call: TRBV4-1; clone_size: few; cdr3_aa: ASSARTGFQF
v_call: TRBV7-8; clone_size: -; cdr3_aa: ASSSHRVPGANVLT
v_call: TRBV7-6; clone_size: many; cdr3_aa: ASSQRPGTSGSLLYNEQF
v_call: TRBV27; clone_size: many; cdr3_aa: ASSFRQTYEQY
v_call: TRBV7-9; clone_size: few; cdr3_aa: ASSPTSAVTYNEQF
v_call: TRBV30; clone_size: many; cdr3_aa: AWIVHANGYT
v_call: TRBV15; clone_size: many; cdr3_aa: ATSRAGDTDTQY
v_call: TRBV24-1; clone_size: many; cdr3_aa: ATSDHPRTSGTVDTGELF
v_call: TRBV9; clone_size: -; cdr3_aa: ASSVGSWGGQIYNEQF
v_call: TRBV27; clone_size: few; cdr3_aa: ASSFKGWGGISYNEQF
v_call: TRBV7-6; clone_size: many; cdr3_aa: ASSLRTSGLQETQY
v_call: TRBV7-2; clone_size: many; cdr3_aa: ASSLWGPDKGQPQH
v_call: TRBV20-1; clone_size: few; cdr3_aa: SAPDRVDFGNTIY
v_call: TRBV6-2/TRBV6-3; clone_size: many; cdr3_aa: ASSYGTRYNEQF
v_call: TRBV5-1; clone_size: -; cdr3_aa: ASSLAGGDQPQH
v_call: TRBV12-3/TRBV12-4; clone_size: many; cdr3_aa: ASSFRDRGREQY
v_call: TRBV19; clone_size: -; cdr3_aa: ASSPGQIMTYEQY
v_call: TRBV5-1; clone_size: few; cdr3_aa: ASSLKGLAYEQY
v_call: TRBV2; clone_size: many; cdr3_aa: ASRLEGLADNEQF
v_call: TRBV7-9; clone_size: -; cdr3_aa: ASSMGLALFGYT
v_call: TRBV5-6; clone_size: few; cdr3_aa: ASSLAGRPNYGYT
v_call: TRBV7-9; clone_size: -; cdr3_aa: ASSLVPIAEAF
v_call: TRBV30; clone_size: many; cdr3_aa: AWSPPDRLNTEAF
v_call: TRBV28; clone_size: many; cdr3_aa: ASRTGGPNNEQF
v_call: TRBV30; clone_size: many; cdr3_aa: AWSETHGAGYT
v_call: TRBV5-1; clone_size: few; cdr3_aa: ASSLEETGRSPLH
v_call: TRBV3-1; clone_size: -; cdr3_aa: ASNQGYRGHEQY
v_call: TRBV7-6; clone_size: -; cdr3_aa: ASSLFSGTSGSILYEQY